These T cell receptor beta chains were read from a single sample in a study of blood T cell repertoires in COVID-19. Profiling relied on immunoSEQ multiplex PCR, and the TCRdb table lists in-frame clones only, not all of them. The sample lists over 150,000 clones; about 83% were seen once. The sequencing input was peripheral blood. The receptors originated from a woman between 18 and 30 years old who had recovered from COVID-19. Both conserved end residues are part of each CDR3. D genes are given only for firm matches. A row's size may be missing; if present it is once, few, many or a size class.

v_gene	abundance	j_gene	d_gene	CDR3aa	CDR3nt
TRBV5-5	NA	TRBJ2-2	NA	CASSYLMGPGELFF	TGTGCCAGCAGCTACCTGATGGGGCCCGGGGAGCTGTTTTTT
TRBV5-1	NA	TRBJ2-3	NA	CASSLGGGSTDTQYF	TGCGCCAGCAGCTTGGGTGGAGGGTCCACAGATACGCAGTATTTT
TRBV28	NA	TRBJ2-5	TRBD1	CASSFRDSPGETQYF	TGTGCCAGCAGTTTTAGGGACAGCCCTGGGGAGACCCAGTACTTC
TRBV18	NA	TRBJ2-1	TRBD1	CASSPPDRFLPSSYNEQFF	TGTGCCAGCTCACCACCGGACAGGTTCCTCCCCAGCTCCTACAATGAGCAGTTCTTC
TRBV11-2	NA	TRBJ2-7	NA	CASSLDHQGPSYEQYF	TGTGCCAGCAGCTTAGATCACCAGGGTCCTTCCTACGAGCAGTACTTC
TRBV6-4	NA	TRBJ2-3	TRBD2	CASSDSGGAGTDTQYF	TGTGCCAGCAGTGACTCCGGGGGGGCCGGGACAGATACGCAGTATTTT
TRBV4-3	NA	TRBJ2-1	NA	CASSRGVPTFEQFF	TGCGCCAGCAGCCGAGGCGTACCCACCTTTGAGCAGTTCTTC
TRBV11-2	NA	TRBJ2-5	TRBD1	CASSLVDRGVYF	TGTGCCAGCAGCTTGGTGGACAGGGGCGTCTACTTC
TRBV12-3/TRBV12-4	NA	TRBJ2-3	NA	CASSRGSTDTQYF	TGTGCCAGCAGCCGCGGGAGCACAGATACGCAGTATTTT
TRBV19	NA	TRBJ1-6	TRBD1	CASSIDPGGNSPLHF	TGTGCCAGTAGTATAGACCCAGGGGGTAATTCACCCCTCCACTTT
TRBV7-9	NA	TRBJ1-2	NA	CASSPGSGNYGYTF	TGTGCCAGCAGCCCCGGATCGGGAAACTATGGCTACACCTTC
TRBV24-1	NA	TRBJ2-3	TRBD2	CATSDLTSRTQYF	TGTGCCACCAGTGACCTGACTAGCCGGACGCAGTATTTT
TRBV6-6	NA	TRBJ1-1	NA	CASSPAGSLNTEAFF	TGTGCCAGCAGCCCAGCGGGCAGCTTGAACACTGAAGCTTTCTTT
TRBV5-8	medium-sized	TRBJ2-2	TRBD2	CASSRSGRGTGELFF	TGTGCCAGCAGCCGCAGCGGGAGGGGCACCGGGGAGCTGTTTTTT
TRBV6-4	NA	TRBJ1-5	NA	CASSDPRGNQPQHF	TGTGCCAGCAGTGACCCCCGAGGCAATCAGCCCCAGCATTTT
TRBV27	once	TRBJ1-1	TRBD1	CASSLPGGSTEAFF	TGTGCCAGCAGCCTACCAGGGGGTAGCACTGAAGCTTTCTTT
TRBV24-1	NA	TRBJ1-5	TRBD1	CATSDSDRGNQPQHF	TGTGCCACCAGTGATTCGGACAGGGGCAATCAGCCCCAGCATTTT
TRBV30	NA	TRBJ1-1	NA	CAWTPMNTEAFF	TGTGCCTGGACCCCAATGAACACTGAAGCTTTCTTT
TRBV7-9	NA	TRBJ1-5	NA	CASSRGGGNQPQHF	TGTGCCAGCAGTAGGGGGGGCGGCAATCAGCCCCAGCATTTT
TRBV5-6	once	TRBJ1-4	NA	CASSFGGSNEKLFF	TGTGCCAGCAGCTTCGGGGGGAGTAATGAAAAACTGTTTTTT
TRBV12-2	few	TRBJ1-2	NA	CASRLAPSPGGYTF	TGTGCAAGTCGCTTAGCACCCTCCCCGGGTGGCTACACCTTC
TRBV25-1	NA	TRBJ1-1	NA	CASRRDNEAFF	TGTGCCAGCAGACGGGACAATGAAGCTTTCTTT
TRBV10-3	NA	TRBJ2-1	TRBD2	CAISESGLAGGPNEQFF	TGTGCCATCAGTGAGTCGGGACTAGCGGGAGGGCCGAATGAGCAGTTCTTC
TRBV6-5	NA	TRBJ1-2	NA	CASSYSPGYGYTF	TGTGCCAGCAGTTACTCCCCCGGCTATGGCTACACCTTC
TRBV19	few	TRBJ2-2	NA	CASSTGRGGELFF	TGTGCCAGTAGTACCGGTAGAGGCGGGGAGCTGTTTTTT
TRBV19	NA	TRBJ2-3	TRBD2	CASSIRTSGSTDTQYF	TGTGCCAGTAGTATAAGGACTAGCGGGAGCACAGATACGCAGTATTTT
TRBV18	NA	TRBJ1-1	NA	CASSLTGNTEAFF	TGTGCCAGCTCACTGACAGGTAACACTGAAGCTTTCTTT
TRBV25-1	NA	TRBJ1-1	NA	CASSPMIWQLNTEAFF	TGTGCCAGCAGCCCCATGATATGGCAGTTGAACACTGAAGCTTTCTTT
TRBV6-6	NA	TRBJ2-3	NA	CTLRGTATDTQYF	TGTACACTGAGGGGGACCGCCACAGATACGCAGTATTTT
TRBV6-1	NA	TRBJ1-4	NA	CASSEQRGIEKLFF	TGTGCCAGCAGTGAACAAAGGGGCATTGAAAAACTGTTTTTT
TRBV5-6	few	TRBJ1-1	NA	CASSLEVGAEAFF	TGTGCCAGCAGCTTGGAGGTGGGCGCTGAAGCTTTCTTT
TRBV5-6	NA	TRBJ2-7	NA	CASSSERGLSSYEQYF	TGTGCCAGCAGCTCGGAAAGGGGTTTGAGCTCCTACGAGCAGTACTTC
TRBV6-5	NA	TRBJ1-6	TRBD1	CASSSRPGTGASPLHF	TGTGCCAGCAGTTCCAGACCCGGGACAGGGGCCTCACCCCTCCACTTT
TRBV7-9	few	TRBJ2-1	TRBD2	CASSPRRTSGGYNEQFF	TGTGCCAGCAGCCCTCGCCGGACTAGCGGGGGGTACAATGAGCAGTTCTTC
TRBV19	NA	TRBJ1-1	NA	CASSKTGWGLNTEAFF	TGTGCCAGTAGTAAAACAGGGTGGGGCCTGAACACTGAAGCTTTCTTT
TRBV7-9	NA	TRBJ2-1	TRBD1	CASSFSTGVDEQFF	TGTGCCAGCAGCTTCTCGACAGGGGTGGATGAGCAGTTCTTC
TRBV5-1	once	TRBJ2-7	NA	CASSWAGPQGYEQYF	TGCGCCAGCAGCTGGGCGGGACCCCAAGGGTACGAGCAGTACTTC
TRBV5-1	NA	TRBJ2-1	TRBD2	CASSSSGSSYNEQFF	TGCGCCAGCAGCTCGAGCGGGAGTTCCTACAATGAGCAGTTCTTC
TRBV6-6	NA	TRBJ1-3	NA	CASSRPSGNTIYF	TGTGCCAGCAGTCGTCCCTCCGGAAACACCATATATTTT
TRBV4-3	NA	TRBJ2-7	NA	CASGRGRSILDEQYF	TGCGCCAGCGGCAGGGGACGGTCCATCCTAGACGAGCAGTACTTC
TRBV3-1/TRBV3-2	once	TRBJ2-3	TRBD2	CASSQGLAGPISDTQYF	TGTGCCAGCAGCCAAGGACTAGCGGGCCCGATATCAGATACGCAGTATTTT
TRBV6-5	once	TRBJ1-2	NA	CASSLQGPYGYTF	TGTGCCAGCAGTTTACAGGGTCCCTATGGCTACACCTTC
TRBV7-8	once	TRBJ2-5	TRBD1	CASSSGTGGQETQYF	TGTGCCAGCAGCTCTGGGACAGGGGGCCAAGAGACCCAGTACTTC
TRBV21-1	NA	TRBJ1-5	NA	CASPTWDRCNQPQHF	TGTGCCAGCCCGACCTGGGACAGATGCAATCAGCCCCAGCATTTT
TRBV7-2	NA	TRBJ2-5	NA	CASSLYGRGHQETQYF	TGTGCCAGCAGCTTATACGGGCGGGGCCACCAAGAGACCCAGTACTTC
TRBV4-3	NA	TRBJ1-3	NA	CASSQGSQDGNTIYF	TGCGCCAGCAGCCAAGGGTCACAGGACGGAAACACCATATATTTT
TRBV11-3	NA	TRBJ2-3	TRBD2	CASSFGGSGRALGTDTQYF	TGTGCCAGCAGCTTTGGAGGCAGCGGGAGGGCCTTGGGCACAGATACGCAGTATTTT
TRBV10-2	NA	TRBJ2-5	TRBD1	CASKEGAVRETQYF	TGCGCCAGCAAAGAGGGGGCTGTGAGAGAGACCCAGTACTTC
TRBV12-3/TRBV12-4	NA	TRBJ1-5	NA	CASSSSRGQPQHF	TGTGCCAGCAGTTCCTCAAGGGGCCAGCCCCAGCATTTT
TRBV7-7	NA	TRBJ2-5	NA	CASRLQKTQYF	TGTGCTAGCAGATTACAGAAGACCCAGTACTTC
TRBV7-2	NA	TRBJ2-1	TRBD2	CASSLALSGGARNEQFF	TGTGCCAGCAGCTTAGCGCTGAGCGGGGGGGCCCGGAATGAGCAGTTCTTC